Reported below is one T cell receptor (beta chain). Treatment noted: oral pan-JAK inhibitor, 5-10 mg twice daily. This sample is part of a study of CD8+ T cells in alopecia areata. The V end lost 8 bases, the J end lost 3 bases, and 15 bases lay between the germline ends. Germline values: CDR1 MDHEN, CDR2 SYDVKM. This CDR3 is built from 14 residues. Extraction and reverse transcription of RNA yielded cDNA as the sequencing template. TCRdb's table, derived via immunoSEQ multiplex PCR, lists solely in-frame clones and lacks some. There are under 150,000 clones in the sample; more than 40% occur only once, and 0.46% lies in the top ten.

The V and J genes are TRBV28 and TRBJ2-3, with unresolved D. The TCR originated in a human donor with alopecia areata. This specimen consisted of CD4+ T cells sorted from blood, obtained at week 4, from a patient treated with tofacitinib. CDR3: CASSPGPITDTQYF. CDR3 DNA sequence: TGTGCCAGCTCCCCCGGGCCCATAACAGATACGCAGTATTTT.